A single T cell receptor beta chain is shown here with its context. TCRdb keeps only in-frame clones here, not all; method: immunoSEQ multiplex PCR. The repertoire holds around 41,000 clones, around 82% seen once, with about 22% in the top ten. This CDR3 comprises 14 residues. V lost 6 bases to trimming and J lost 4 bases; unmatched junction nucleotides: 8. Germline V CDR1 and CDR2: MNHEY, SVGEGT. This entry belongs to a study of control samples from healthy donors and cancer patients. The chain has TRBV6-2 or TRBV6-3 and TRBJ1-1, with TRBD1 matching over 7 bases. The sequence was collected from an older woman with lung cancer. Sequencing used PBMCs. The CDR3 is CASRPPGGFTEAFF. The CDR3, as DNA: TGTGCCAGCAGACCTCCAGGGGGTTTCACTGAAGCTTTCTTT.